The 21 T cell receptor beta chains below were found in one sample sequenced in a study of a mutant IDH1 vaccine in newly diagnosed glioma. For these receptors, no antigen is known. Assay used: immunoSEQ multiplex PCR; TCRdb lists only in-frame clones, some missing. In the table there are over 30,000 clones, 90% of which are singletons. The time point: week 47, end of study. Vaccine doses each comprised 300 ug of mutant IDH1 20-mer peptide, with topical imiquimod. Source: PBMCs, taken from a glioma patient whose treatment included an IDH1 peptide vaccine. These receptors all come from a woman aged 40-49 years with glioma.

The V call is TRBV9, the J call TRBJ1-2, with unresolved D. V gave up 4 bases and J gave up 8 bases, with 18 bases separating them. The germline gives CDR1 SGDLS, CDR2 YYNGEE. This CDR3 region has 14 residues. This CDR3 is CASSSFVGPGGYTF. CDR3 DNA: TGTGCCAGCAGCTCCTTTGTAGGCCCGGGCGGCTACACCTTC. Full variable domain (outside the CDR3, taken from reference TRBV9 and TRBJ1-2): DSGVTQTPKHLITATGQRVTLRCSPRSGDLSVYWYQQSLDQGLQFLIQYYNGEERAKGNILERFSAQQFPDLHSELNLSSLELGDSALYFCASSSFVGPGGYTFGSGTRLTVV.

The chain carries TRBV10-1 and TRBJ2-7; perhaps TRBD1 as D (6 bases). The CDR3 runs 15 residues. V lost 5 bases, J lost 2 bases, and 16 bases lay in between. Germline CDR1 reads WNHNN; CDR2 reads SYGVQD (reference sequence). This CDR3 is CASSQHGQRAYEQYF. The DNA for the CDR3 is TGCGCCAGCAGTCAACACGGACAGCGTGCCTACGAGCAGTACTTC.

The CDR3 spells CASSATLQGARDEKLFF. CDR3 coding DNA: TGTGCCAGCAGCGCAACCCTGCAGGGGGCGCGAGATGAAAAACTGTTTTTT. The chain links TRBV5-6 to TRBJ1-4; 8 bases are a match to TRBD1. Germline CDR1 is SGHDT and CDR2 is YYEEEE. The CDR3 is 17 amino acids. V lost 4 bases and J lost 6; bases outside the gene matches: 14.

The J gene is TRBJ2-7, the V gene TRBV19; D unclear. The V gene lost 3 bases and the J gene lost 1 base, with 7 bases spanning the gap. This CDR3 has 13 residues. From germline, CDR1 is LNHDA and CDR2 SQIVND (reference sequence). The chain's CDR3 is CASSIMGSYEQYF. The CDR3 coding sequence is TGTGCCAGTAGTATCATGGGGTCCTACGAGCAGTACTTC.

The J gene is TRBJ2-1, the V gene TRBV30; no definite D call. From germline, CDR1 is GTSNPN and CDR2 SVGIG (reference sequence). V lost 3 bases to trimming and J lost 3 bases, with 3 bases between them. The CDR3 is 11 amino acids. The CDR3 protein is CAWSGYNEQFF. The CDR3 bases are TGTGCCTGGAGCGGCTACAATGAGCAGTTCTTC.

The J gene is TRBJ2-3, the V gene TRBV10-1; TRBD1 is a possible D gene (7 bases). V was pared by 5 bases and J by 5 bases, with 14 bases between. Germline-derived CDR1 and CDR2 are WNHNN and SYGVQD (reference sequence). The CDR3 is made up of 14 amino acids. The CDR3 coding sequence is TGCGCCAGCAGTCCAGGGGGGTCCGGAGATACGCAGTATTTT. This encodes CASSPGGSGDTQYF.

The chain is built from TRBV6-5 and TRBJ1-4, with a weak D call TRBD1 (5 bases). The V and J ends lost 4 bases and 3 bases respectively, with 15 bases between them. This CDR3 contains 16 residues. The germline CDR1 and CDR2 sequences are MNHEY and SVGAGI. The CDR3 here is CASSFRGPESNEKLFF. CDR3 coding DNA: TGTGCCAGCAGTTTTAGGGGTCCTGAGTCTAATGAAAAACTGTTTTTT.

This chain joins TRBV6-1 and TRBJ1-2; TRBD1 aligns across 8 bases. CDR3 length equals 17 residues. CDR1 and CDR2 from the germline V gene are MNHNS and SASEGT. J gave up 4 bases and V 3 bases, and 13 bases lay outside the gene matches. Written as DNA, the CDR3 is TGTGCCAGCAGTGAGGAAGGCAGGGGGCAAGGGTTCTATGGCTACACCTTC. Amino acid sequence: CASSEEGRGQGFYGYTF.

The chain combines TRBV6-5 with TRBJ1-1, with a possible D match to TRBD1 (5 bases). From germline, CDR1 is MNHEY and CDR2 SVGAGI. The length of the CDR3 is 15 residues. V was pared by 6 bases and J by 1 base, with 15 bases between. The CDR3 DNA sequence: TGTGCCAGCAGACTGGGCCCAAGGGGGAACACTGAAGCTTTCTTT. This encodes CASRLGPRGNTEAFF.

The rearrangement uses TRBV27 and TRBJ1-1; D call uncertain. The CDR3 is 13 residues long. Germline-derived CDR1 and CDR2 are MNHEY and SMNVEV (reference sequence). The V end was cut by 3 bases, the J end by 5 bases, with 10 bases between. Here the CDR3 reads CASSLEPRTEAFF. The CDR3 DNA follows: TGTGCCAGCAGTTTGGAGCCTAGGACTGAAGCTTTCTTT.

This clone appeared a single time. The rearrangement uses TRBV29-1 and TRBJ2-2; D possibly corresponds to TRBD1 (6 bases). The germline V gene has CDR1 SQVTM and CDR2 ANQGSEA. This CDR3 is 14 amino acids long. The CDR3, as DNA: TGCCCTGGAGCTGGGGGCGCGAACACCGGGGAGCTGTTTTTT. It specifies CPGAGGANTGELFF.

The V and J genes are TRBV7-2 and TRBJ1-5; D uncertain. Germline V gene lookup returns CDR1 SGHTA and CDR2 FQGNSA. CDR3 length equals 14 residues. Trimming left V 1 base short and J 0 bases short, with 4 bases between. The CDR3 sequence is CASSLVGSNQPQHF. The CDR3 bases are TGTGCCAGCAGCTTAGTAGGTAGCAATCAGCCCCAGCATTTT.

V and J are TRBV7-9 and TRBJ1-2, with 11 bases fitting TRBD1. The CDR3 runs to 14 residues. J was trimmed by 7 bases and V by 2 bases; bases with no gene match: 3. Germline assignment: CDR1 SEHNR and CDR2 FQNEAQ (reference sequence). The chain's CDR3 is CASSLSDRGRGYTF. The CDR3 DNA sequence: TGTGCCAGCAGCTTATCGGACAGGGGGCGTGGCTACACCTTC.

This chain links TRBV2 with TRBJ2-7; D unresolved. The CDR3 extends over 17 amino acids. Per the germline V gene, CDR1 is SNHLY and CDR2 is FYNNEI. V was shortened by 4 bases and J by 2 bases, with 21 bases between the two germline ends. The CDR3 protein is CASSVYLVGVGTYEQYF. The CDR3 DNA follows: TGTGCCAGCAGTGTCTATTTGGTTGGTGTCGGAACCTACGAGCAGTACTTC.

The chain has TRBV4-1 and TRBJ2-7; 9 nucleotides match TRBD1. V lost 0 bases and J lost 2; bases outside the gene matches: 2. CDR1 MGHRA and CDR2 YSYEKL come from the germline V gene. The CDR3 has 15 residues. CDR3 bases: TGCGCCAGCAGCCAAGAATGGACAGGGGCCTACGAGCAGTACTTC. Amino acid sequence: CASSQEWTGAYEQYF.

This chain connects TRBV4-1 to TRBJ2-2; TRBD1 matches 8 bases. Losses at the gene ends were 1 base for V and 6 bases for J; bases not matched to a gene: 4. CDR1 MGHRA and CDR2 YSYEKL come from the germline V gene. CDR3 size: 15 residues. CDR3 coding DNA: TGCGCCAGCAGCCAAGCCCCACAGGGGGCCGGGGAGCTGTTTTTT. Its protein product is CASSQAPQGAGELFF.

V usage is TRBV18 and J usage is TRBJ2-6, with D uncertain. This CDR3 has 16 residues. CDR1 and CDR2 from the germline V gene are KGHSH and LQKENI. V dropped 2 bases and J dropped 4 bases, with 12 bases sitting between them. This chain's CDR3 is CASSPTVWSGANVLTF. The CDR3 DNA follows: TGTGCCAGCTCACCAACAGTCTGGTCGGGGGCCAACGTCCTGACTTTC.

The chain is built from TRBV7-2 and TRBJ2-7; D is undetermined. CDR3 size: 13 residues. Germline CDR1 SGHTA, CDR2 FQGNSA. Trimming cost V 6 bases and J 2 bases, with 11 bases left between them. The CDR3 DNA reads TGTGCCAGCAGTGAGACGATAACCTACGAGCAGTACTTC. Translation gives CASSETITYEQYF. The full variable domain, its missing parts supplied by reference TRBV7-2 and TRBJ2-7, is GAGVSQSPSNKVTEKGKDVELRCDPISGHTALYWYRQSLGQGLEFLIYFQGNSAPDKSGLPSDRFSAERTGGSVSTLTIQRTQQEDSAVYLCASSETITYEQYFGPGTRLTVT.

V is TRBV5-6 and J is TRBJ2-1; TRBD2 matches 9 bases. The germline gives CDR1 SGHDT, CDR2 YYEEEE. Germline trimming cut 2 bases from V and 12 bases from J; bases unmatched to any gene: 12. The CDR3 is made up of 15 amino acids. The CDR3 loop is CASSFLAGPQGVQFF. CDR3 bases: TGTGCCAGCAGCTTTCTAGCGGGGCCGCAGGGGGTGCAGTTCTTC.

The chain uses TRBV4-2 and TRBJ2-1, with TRBD1 matching over 8 bases. Trimming at V came to 4 bases and at J to 1 base, leaving 6 bases not matched to a gene. CDR1 is LGHNA and CDR2 is YNFKEQ in the germline V gene. The CDR3 contains 16 residues. The CDR3 DNA reads as TGTGCCAGCAGCCGGAATACAGGGGGTTCCTACAATGAGCAGTTCTTC. It is translated as CASSRNTGGSYNEQFF.

The chain is built from TRBV6-6 and TRBJ1-4; 10 bases line up with TRBD1. The CDR3 runs to 12 residues. Per the germline V gene, CDR1 is MNHNY and CDR2 is SVGAGI (reference sequence). V was pared by 11 bases and J by 5 bases, with 2 bases of the junction left unmatched. CDR3 nucleotide sequence: TGTGCCGGACAGGGGGGAAATGAAAAACTGTTTTTT. Its translation: CAGQGGNEKLFF.